This TCR beta chain was captured in a study of cytomegalovirus exposure and HLA in healthy donors. About the study: Earlier findings included some 120 million unique TCR beta sequences obtained from some 180 million T cells.

PCR primers comprised 60 Vbeta and 13 Jbeta primers. Generated by immunoSEQ multiplex PCR, the TCRdb table keeps only in-frame clones and is missing some. The repertoire includes 200,000 to 250,000 clones, around 80% of them detected once, and roughly 1.5% sits in the top ten. The J segment lost 0 bases and the V segment lost 7 bases, leaving 1 base of the junction unmatched. CDR1 is SGDLS and CDR2 is YYNGEE in the germline V gene. The CDR3 extends over 14 amino acids. About this clone itself: Antigen unknown. This specimen includes other DNA sequences encoding the same CDR3.

Overall study results and limits: An analysis that was carried out later associated fewer than 20,000 TCR beta sequences with HLA alleles at 0.05 false discovery rate. Per a prior analysis, the majority of TCR beta V segments were productive roughly 87% or roughly 30% of the time. It was taken for granted in presence/absence analyses that sequencing depth across donors was roughly uniform.

The receptor was isolated from a man in his forties or fifties in good health and CMV-seronegative. The sequenced sample consisted of PBMCs. The chain recombines TRBV9 with TRBJ2-6, with TRBD2 matching 7 bases. CDR3 protein: CASGGVSGANVLTF. CDR3 nucleotides: TGTGCCAGCGGGGGGGTCTCTGGGGCCAACGTCCTGACTTTC.